The sample holds one count of the clone carrying this T cell receptor (beta chain). No antigen is known for it. An end of the junction does not agree with germline; a read error may underlie this. The data belong to a study of blood T cells in healthy people across ages. Findings of the study overall: Diversity of TCR beta per million T cells declined in a roughly linear way with age. Without sorted subsets, naive and antigen-experienced compartments could not be conclusively compared. Diversity was higher, and naive CD4+ cells more numerous, in long-lived donors than in aged donors.

The CDR3 runs 13 residues. Looked up from germline, CDR1 is SGHRS and CDR2 is YFSETQ. With a J-beta primer mix and a sample-barcoded 5' primer, a second PCR ran 7 to 11 cycles. The authors tagged each cDNA molecule using a template-switch adaptor with 12 random nucleotides. TCRdb fed the 5' RACE reads into MiXCR, producing one record per CDR3 protein. The table lists some 670,000 distinct CDR3 sequences, more than 45% of them singletons. The chain employs TRBV5-1 and TRBJ1-1; TRBD1 agrees at 7 bases. This sequence was found in a woman over 75 in good health. The specimen was blood. CDR3 region: CASSLQGDTGAFF. The CDR3 nucleotides are TGCGCCAGCAGCTTGCAGGGGGACACTGGAGCTTTCTTT. Using reference TRBV5-1 and TRBJ1-1 for the parts outside the CDR3, the full variable domain is KAGVTQTPRYLIKTRGQQVTLSCSPISGHRSVSWYQQTPGQGLQFLFEYFSETQRNKGNFPGRFSGRQFSNSRSEMNVSTLELGDSALYLCASSLQGDTGAFFGQGTRLTVV.